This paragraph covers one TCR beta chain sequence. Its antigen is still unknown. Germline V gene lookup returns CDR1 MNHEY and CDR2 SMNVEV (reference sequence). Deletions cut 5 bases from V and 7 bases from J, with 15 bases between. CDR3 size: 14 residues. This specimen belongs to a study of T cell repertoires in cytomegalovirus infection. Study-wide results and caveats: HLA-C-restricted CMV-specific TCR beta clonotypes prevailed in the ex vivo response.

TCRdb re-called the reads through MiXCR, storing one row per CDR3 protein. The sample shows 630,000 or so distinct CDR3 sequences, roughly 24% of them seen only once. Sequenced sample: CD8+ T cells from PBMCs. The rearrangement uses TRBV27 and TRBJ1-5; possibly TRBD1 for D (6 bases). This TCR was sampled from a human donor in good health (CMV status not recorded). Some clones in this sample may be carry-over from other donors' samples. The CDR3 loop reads CASSPRGAPQPQHF. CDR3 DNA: TGTGCCAGCAGTCCCCGGGGGGCGCCCCAGCCCCAGCATTTT.